One TCR beta chain is described in this entry. This CDR3 has 14 amino acids. From germline, CDR1 is SGDLS and CDR2 YYNGEE. V dropped 4 bases and J dropped 6 bases, with 17 bases sitting between them. This sample was included in a study of blood T cell repertoires in COVID-19. Across the study: The United States, Italy and Spain were the sources of the acute and convalescent COVID-19 samples. Sources were T cells, B-cell-depleted T cells, or PBMCs; the material itself was cDNA or gDNA.

Method: immunoSEQ multiplex PCR; TCRdb's copy keeps in-frame clones and lacks some. The profile shows more than 100,000 clones, 88% of them singletons. The source material was peripheral blood. The receptor's source is a woman aged 45 to 65 with active or convalescent COVID-19. The V gene is TRBV9, the J gene TRBJ2-7; D not resolved. The CDR3: CASSLDSGWSEQYF. CDR3 DNA: TGTGCCAGCAGCTTGGATTCCGGGTGGAGCGAGCAGTACTTC.